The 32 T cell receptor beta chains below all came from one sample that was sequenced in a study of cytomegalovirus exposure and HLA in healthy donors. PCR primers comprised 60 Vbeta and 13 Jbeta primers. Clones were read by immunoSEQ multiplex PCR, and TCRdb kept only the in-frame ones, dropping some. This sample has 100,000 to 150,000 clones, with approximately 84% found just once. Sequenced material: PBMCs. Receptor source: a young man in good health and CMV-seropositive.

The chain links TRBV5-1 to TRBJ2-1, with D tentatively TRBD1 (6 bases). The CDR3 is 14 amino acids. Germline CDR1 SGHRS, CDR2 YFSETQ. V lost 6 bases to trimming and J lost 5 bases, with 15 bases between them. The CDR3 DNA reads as TGCGCCAGCAAGACCCGGGACACAGACAATGAGCAGTTCTTC. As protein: CASKTRDTDNEQFF.

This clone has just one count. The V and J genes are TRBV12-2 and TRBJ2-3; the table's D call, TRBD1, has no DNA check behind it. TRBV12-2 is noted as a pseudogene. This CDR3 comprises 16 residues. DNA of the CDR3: TGTGCAAGTCGCTTAGACAGGGGGGAGAGCACAGATACGCAGTATTTT. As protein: CASRLDRGESTDTQYF.

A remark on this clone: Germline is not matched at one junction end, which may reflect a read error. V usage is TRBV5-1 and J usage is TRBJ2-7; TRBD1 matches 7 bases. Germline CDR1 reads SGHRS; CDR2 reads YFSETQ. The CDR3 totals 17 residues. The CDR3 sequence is CASSPKDRAGNSHEQYF. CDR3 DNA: TGCGCCAGCAGCCCCAAAGACAGGGCAGGGAACTCCCACGAGCAGTACTTC.

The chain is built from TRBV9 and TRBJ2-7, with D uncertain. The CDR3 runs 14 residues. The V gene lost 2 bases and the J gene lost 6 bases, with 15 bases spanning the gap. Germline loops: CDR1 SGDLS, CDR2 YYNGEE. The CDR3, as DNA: TGTGCCAGCAGCGTCTCTCAGGCAGGTTCCGAGCAGTACTTC. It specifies CASSVSQAGSEQYF.

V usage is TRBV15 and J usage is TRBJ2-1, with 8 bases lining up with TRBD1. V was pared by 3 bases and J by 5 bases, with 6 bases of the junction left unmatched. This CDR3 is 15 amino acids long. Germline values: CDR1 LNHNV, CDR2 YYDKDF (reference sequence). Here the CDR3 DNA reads TGTGCCACCAGCAGGAGGACAGGGATCCACAATGAGCAGTTCTTC. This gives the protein CATSRRTGIHNEQFF.

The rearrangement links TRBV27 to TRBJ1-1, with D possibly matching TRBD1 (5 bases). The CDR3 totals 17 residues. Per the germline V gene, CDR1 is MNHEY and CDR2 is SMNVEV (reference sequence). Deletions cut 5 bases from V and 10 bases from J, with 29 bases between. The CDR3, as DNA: TGTGCCAGCAGTATCTCCGGGGGTCTCGTGTCCAAGCTGGGAGCTTTCTTT. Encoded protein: CASSISGGLVSKLGAFF.

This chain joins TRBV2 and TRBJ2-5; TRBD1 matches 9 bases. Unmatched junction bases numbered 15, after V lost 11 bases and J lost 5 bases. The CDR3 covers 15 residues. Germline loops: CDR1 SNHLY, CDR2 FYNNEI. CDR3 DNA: TGTGCCTCCCAGGATCCGGACAGGGGTGCCGAGACCCAGTACTTC. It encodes CASQDPDRGAETQYF.

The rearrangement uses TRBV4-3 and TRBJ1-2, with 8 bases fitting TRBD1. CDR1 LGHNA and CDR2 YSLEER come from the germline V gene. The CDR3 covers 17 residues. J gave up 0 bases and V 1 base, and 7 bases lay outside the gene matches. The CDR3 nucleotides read TGCGCCAGCAGCCAAGGTCGGACAGGGCCGTCTAACTATGGCTACACCTTC. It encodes CASSQGRTGPSNYGYTF.

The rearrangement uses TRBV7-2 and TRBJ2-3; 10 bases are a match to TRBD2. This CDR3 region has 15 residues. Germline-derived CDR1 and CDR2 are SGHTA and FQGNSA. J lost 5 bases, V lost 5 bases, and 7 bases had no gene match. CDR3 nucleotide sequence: TGTGCCAGCAGCCGCCAAGCGGGGGGGCAAGATACGCAGTATTTT. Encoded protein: CASSRQAGGQDTQYF. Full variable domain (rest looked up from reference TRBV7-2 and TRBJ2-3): GAGVSQSPSNKVTEKGKDVELRCDPISGHTALYWYRQSLGQGLEFLIYFQGNSAPDKSGLPSDRFSAERTGGSVSTLTIQRTQQEDSAVYLCASSRQAGGQDTQYFGPGTRLTVL.

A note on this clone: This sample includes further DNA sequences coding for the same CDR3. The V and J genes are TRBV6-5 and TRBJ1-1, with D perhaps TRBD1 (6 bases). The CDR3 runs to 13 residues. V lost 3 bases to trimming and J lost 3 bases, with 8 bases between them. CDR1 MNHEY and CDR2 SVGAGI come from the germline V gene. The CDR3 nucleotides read TGTGCCAGCAGTTATGAGGGGGACACTGAAGCTTTCTTT. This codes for CASSYEGDTEAFF.

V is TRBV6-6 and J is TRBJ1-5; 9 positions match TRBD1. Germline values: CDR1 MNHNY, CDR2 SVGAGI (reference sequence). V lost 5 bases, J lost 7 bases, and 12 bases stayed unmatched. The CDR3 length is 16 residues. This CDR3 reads CASSAVGTGSRQPQHF. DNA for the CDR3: TGTGCCAGCAGTGCCGTGGGGACAGGGAGTAGACAGCCCCAGCATTTT.

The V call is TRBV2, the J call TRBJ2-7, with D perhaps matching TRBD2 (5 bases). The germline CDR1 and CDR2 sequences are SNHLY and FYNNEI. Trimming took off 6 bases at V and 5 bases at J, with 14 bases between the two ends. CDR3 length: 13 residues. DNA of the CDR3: TGTGCCAGCAGGGGAGCGGAGGCCCACGAGCAGTACTTC. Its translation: CASRGAEAHEQYF.

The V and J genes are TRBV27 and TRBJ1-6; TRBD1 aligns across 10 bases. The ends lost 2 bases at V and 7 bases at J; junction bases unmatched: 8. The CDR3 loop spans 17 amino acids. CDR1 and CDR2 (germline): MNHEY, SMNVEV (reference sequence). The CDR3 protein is CASSLVYRDRGNSPLHF. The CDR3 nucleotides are TGTGCCAGCAGTTTAGTGTATCGGGACAGGGGAAATTCACCCCTCCACTTT.

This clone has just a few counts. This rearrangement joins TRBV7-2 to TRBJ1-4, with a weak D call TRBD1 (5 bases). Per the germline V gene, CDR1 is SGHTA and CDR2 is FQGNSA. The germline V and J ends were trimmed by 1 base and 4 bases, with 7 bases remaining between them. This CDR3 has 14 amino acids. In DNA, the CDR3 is TGTGCCAGCAGCTTAGTAAGGGGTAATGAAAAACTGTTTTTT. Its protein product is CASSLVRGNEKLFF. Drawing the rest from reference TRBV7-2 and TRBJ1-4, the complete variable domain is GAGVSQSPSNKVTEKGKDVELRCDPISGHTALYWYRQSLGQGLEFLIYFQGNSAPDKSGLPSDRFSAERTGGSVSTLTIQRTQQEDSAVYLCASSLVRGNEKLFFGSGTQLSVL.

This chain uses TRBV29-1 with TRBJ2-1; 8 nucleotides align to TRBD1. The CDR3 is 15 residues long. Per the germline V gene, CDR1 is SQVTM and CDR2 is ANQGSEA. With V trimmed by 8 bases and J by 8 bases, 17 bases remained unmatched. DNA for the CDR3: TGCAGCAATGGGGTACAGGGGGTTATAGGGCATGAGCAGTTCTTC. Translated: CSNGVQGVIGHEQFF.

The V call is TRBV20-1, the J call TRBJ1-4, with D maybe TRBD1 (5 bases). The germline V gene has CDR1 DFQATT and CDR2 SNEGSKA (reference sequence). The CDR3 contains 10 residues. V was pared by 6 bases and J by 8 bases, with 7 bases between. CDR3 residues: CSARGEKLFF. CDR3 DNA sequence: TGCAGTGCAAGGGGAGAAAAACTGTTTTTT.

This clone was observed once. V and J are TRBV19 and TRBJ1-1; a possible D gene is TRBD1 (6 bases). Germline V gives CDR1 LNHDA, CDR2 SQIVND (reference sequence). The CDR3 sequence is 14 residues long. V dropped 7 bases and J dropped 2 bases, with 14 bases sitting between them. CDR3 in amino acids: CASNDGRGNTEAFF. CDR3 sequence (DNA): TGTGCCAGTAACGATGGCAGGGGAAACACTGAAGCTTTCTTT.

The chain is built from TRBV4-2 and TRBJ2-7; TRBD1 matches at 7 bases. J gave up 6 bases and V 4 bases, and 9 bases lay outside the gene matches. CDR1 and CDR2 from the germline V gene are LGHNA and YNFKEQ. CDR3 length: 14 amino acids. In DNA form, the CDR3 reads TGTGCCAGCAGCCCAAAGAGGACAGGCCCCGAGCAGTACTTC. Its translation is CASSPKRTGPEQYF.

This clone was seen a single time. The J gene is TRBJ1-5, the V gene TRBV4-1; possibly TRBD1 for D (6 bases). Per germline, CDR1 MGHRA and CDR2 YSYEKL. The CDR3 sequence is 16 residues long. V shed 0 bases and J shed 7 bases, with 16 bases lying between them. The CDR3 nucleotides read TGCGCCAGCAGCCAAGAAGGCAGGGGTGTTTTACAGCCCCAGCATTTT. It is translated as CASSQEGRGVLQPQHF.

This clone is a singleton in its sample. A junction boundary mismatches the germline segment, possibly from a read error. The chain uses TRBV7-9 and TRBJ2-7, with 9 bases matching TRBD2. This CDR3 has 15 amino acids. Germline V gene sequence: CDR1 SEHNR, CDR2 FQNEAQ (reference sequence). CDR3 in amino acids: CSSSLWREGRGEQYF. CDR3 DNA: TGTTCCAGCAGCTTATGGCGGGAGGGGCGGGGCGAGCAGTACTTC.

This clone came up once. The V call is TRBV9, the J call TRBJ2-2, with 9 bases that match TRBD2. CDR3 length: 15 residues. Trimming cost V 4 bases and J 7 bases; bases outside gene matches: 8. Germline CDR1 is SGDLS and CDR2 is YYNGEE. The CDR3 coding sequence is TGTGCCAGCAGCACCGGGACTAGCAATAACGGGGAGCTGTTTTTT. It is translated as CASSTGTSNNGELFF.

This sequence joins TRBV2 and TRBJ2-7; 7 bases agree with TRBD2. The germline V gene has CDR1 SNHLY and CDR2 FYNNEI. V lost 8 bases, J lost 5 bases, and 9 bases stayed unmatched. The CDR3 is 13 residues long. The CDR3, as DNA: TGTGCCAGCGAATCCGGGACTACGGACGAGCAGTACTTC. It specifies CASESGTTDEQYF.

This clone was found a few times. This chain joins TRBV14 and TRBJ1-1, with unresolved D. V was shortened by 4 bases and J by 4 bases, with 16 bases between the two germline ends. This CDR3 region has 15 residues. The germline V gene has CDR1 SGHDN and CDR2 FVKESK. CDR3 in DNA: TGTGCCAGCAGCCTTTTACTACCTATCGGCACTGAAGCTTTCTTT. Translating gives CASSLLLPIGTEAFF.

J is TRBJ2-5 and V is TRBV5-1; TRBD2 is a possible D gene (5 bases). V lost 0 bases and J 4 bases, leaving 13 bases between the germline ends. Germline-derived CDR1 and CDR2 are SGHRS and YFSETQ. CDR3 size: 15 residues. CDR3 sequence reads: CASSLGAAEGETQYF. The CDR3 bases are TGCGCCAGCAGCTTGGGAGCGGCAGAAGGAGAGACCCAGTACTTC.

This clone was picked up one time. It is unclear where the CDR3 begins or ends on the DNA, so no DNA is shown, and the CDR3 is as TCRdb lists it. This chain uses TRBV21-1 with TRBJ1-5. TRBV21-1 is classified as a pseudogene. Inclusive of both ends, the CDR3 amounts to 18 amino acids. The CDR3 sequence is CASAWGRGNLSGNQPQHF.

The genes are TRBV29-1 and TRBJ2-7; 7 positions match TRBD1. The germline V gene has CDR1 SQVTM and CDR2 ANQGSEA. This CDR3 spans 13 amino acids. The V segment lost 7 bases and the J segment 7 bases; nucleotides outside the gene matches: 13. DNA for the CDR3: TGCAGCGCCCTAAGACAGGGTACTGGAGAGCAGTACTTC. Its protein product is CSALRQGTGEQYF.

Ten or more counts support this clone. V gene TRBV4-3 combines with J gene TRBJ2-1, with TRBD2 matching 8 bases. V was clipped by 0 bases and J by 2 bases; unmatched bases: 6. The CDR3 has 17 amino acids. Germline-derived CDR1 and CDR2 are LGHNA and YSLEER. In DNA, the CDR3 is TGCGCCAGCAGCCAAGATGGGGAAGCGGGGGCCTACAATGAGCAGTTCTTC. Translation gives CASSQDGEAGAYNEQFF.

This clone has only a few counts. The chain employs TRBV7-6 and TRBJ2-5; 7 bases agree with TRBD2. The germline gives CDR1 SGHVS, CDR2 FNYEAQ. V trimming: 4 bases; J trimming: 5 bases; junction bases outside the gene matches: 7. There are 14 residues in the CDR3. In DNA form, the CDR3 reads TGTGCCAGCAGCTGGGATTATAGCGGGGAGACCCAGTACTTC. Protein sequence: CASSWDYSGETQYF.

CDR3 in amino acids: CASSWSSNEQFF. The CDR3, as DNA: TGTGCCAGCAGCTGGAGCAGTAATGAGCAGTTCTTC. The chain uses TRBV5-6 and TRBJ2-1; D not resolved. Germline CDR1 SGHDT, CDR2 YYEEEE. Between the trimmed V and J ends, which lost 3 bases and 7 bases, there was a span of 8 bases. This CDR3 contains 12 residues.

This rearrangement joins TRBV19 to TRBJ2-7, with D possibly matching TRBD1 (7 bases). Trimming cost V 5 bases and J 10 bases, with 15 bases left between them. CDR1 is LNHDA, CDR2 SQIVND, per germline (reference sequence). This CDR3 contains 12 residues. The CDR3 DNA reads TGTGCCAGTAGTGGACACAGGGGAGGACAGTACTTC. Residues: CASSGHRGGQYF.

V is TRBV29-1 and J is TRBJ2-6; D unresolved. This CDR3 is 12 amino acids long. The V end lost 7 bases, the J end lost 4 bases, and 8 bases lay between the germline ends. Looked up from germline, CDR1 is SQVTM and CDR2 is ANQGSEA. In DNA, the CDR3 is TGCAGCGCCTCGTTCGGGGCCAACGTCCTGACTTTC. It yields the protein CSASFGANVLTF. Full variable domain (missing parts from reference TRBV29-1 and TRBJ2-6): SAVISQKPSRDICQRGTSLTIQCQVDSQVTMMFWYRQQPGQSLTLIATANQGSEATYESGFVIDKFPISRPNLTFSTLTVSNMSPEDSSIYLCSASFGANVLTFGAGSRLTVL.

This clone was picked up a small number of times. CDR3 protein: CASSPHRGLNYGYTF. The DNA of the CDR3 is TGCGCCAGCAGCCCGCACAGGGGGCTTAACTATGGCTACACCTTC. This chain links TRBV4-3 with TRBJ1-2; TRBD1 matches at 9 bases. This CDR3 has 15 residues. V was pared by 4 bases and J by 1 base, with 4 bases of the junction left unmatched. CDR1 LGHNA and CDR2 YSLEER come from the germline V gene.